Sequencing of this T cell receptor beta chain was carried out in a study of cytomegalovirus exposure and HLA in healthy donors. Notes on the study in general: According to a later analysis, most TCR beta chains associated with CMV appeared HLA-restricted.

Notes on this clone: Its antigen is unidentified.

The study ran its PCR with 60 Vbeta and 13 Jbeta primers. Profiling relied on immunoSEQ multiplex PCR, and the TCRdb table lists in-frame clones only, not all of them. This sample carries 250,000 or so clones, around 90% of them seen once, and the ten largest clones take about 1.7%. J gave up 4 bases and V 5 bases, and 7 bases lay outside the gene matches. There are 14 residues in the CDR3. Germline lookup yields CDR1 PRHDT and CDR2 FYEKMQ (reference sequence). The gene calls are TRBV13 and TRBJ1-2; 7 bases line up with TRBD1. This clonotype was sampled from a girl aged 2-9 years in good health and CMV-seronegative. The material sequenced was PBMCs. The CDR3 DNA sequence: TGTGCCAGCAGCCCTGGGACAGCAAGCTATGGCTACACCTTC. This codes for CASSPGTASYGYTF.